A selection of T cell receptor beta chains follows, all from one sample in a study of T cell changes during pregnancy in multiple sclerosis. The method was immunoSEQ multiplex PCR; TCRdb's version includes in-frame clones alone and lacks a portion of them. The sample contains roughly 47,000 clones, roughly 87% of which appear only once. The sequenced sample was CD4+ T cells from peripheral blood mononuclear cells, obtained after pregnancy. These receptor sequences come from a female donor with multiple sclerosis, enrolled in a pregnancy study. CDR3s include the opening cysteine and the closing phenylalanine or tryptophan. The D gene is left open where the match is weak. Clone size is given for some rows only: seen once, a few or many times, or a class if the clone is expanded.

.	TRBJ1-1	TRBV7-9	medium-sized	CASSPGGGGFMNTEAFF	TGTGCCAGCAGCCCCGGGGGGGGAGGATTCATGAACACTGAAGCTTTCTTT
TRBD1	TRBJ1-1	TRBV29-1	.	CSVEDRGLTEAFF	TGCAGCGTTGAAGACAGGGGGCTTACTGAAGCTTTCTTT
TRBD2	TRBJ2-7	TRBV18	.	CASSATSGNYEQYF	TGTGCCAGCTCAGCGACTAGCGGGAACTACGAGCAGTACTTC
TRBD2	TRBJ2-5	TRBV9	few	CASSVGIAGATETQYF	TGTGCCAGCAGCGTAGGGATAGCGGGAGCCACGGAGACCCAGTACTTC
TRBD1	TRBJ1-2	TRBV4-1	.	CASSQGQGVIYGYTF	TGCGCCAGCAGCCAGGGACAGGGGGTTATCTATGGCTACACCTTC
TRBD1	TRBJ2-5	TRBV4-3	.	CASSQFRDRQETQYF	TGCGCCAGCAGCCAGTTCCGGGACAGACAAGAGACCCAGTACTTC
.	TRBJ2-1	TRBV7-2	.	CASSLWTWNEQFF	TGTGCCAGCAGCTTATGGACTTGGAATGAGCAGTTCTTC
.	TRBJ2-1	TRBV7-9	few	CASSLLSGATYNEQFF	TGTGCCAGCAGCTTACTCTCAGGGGCCACCTACAATGAGCAGTTCTTC
.	TRBJ2-3	TRBV9	once	CASSVNGLSTDTQYF	TGTGCCAGCAGCGTGAACGGGTTAAGCACAGATACGCAGTATTTT
TRBD2	TRBJ2-7	TRBV6-5	.	CASKRESSYEQYF	TGTGCCAGCAAGCGGGAGTCGTCCTACGAGCAGTACTTC
.	TRBJ2-2	TRBV5-5	.	CASSLDPTATGELFF	TGTGCCAGCAGCTTAGACCCCACAGCAACCGGGGAGCTGTTTTTT
.	TRBJ2-3	TRBV5-1	once	CASSLLSGAVNTQYF	TGCGCCAGCAGCTTGTTATCAGGGGCGGTGAATACGCAGTATTTT
.	TRBJ1-4	TRBV9	.	CASSVAGQNEKLFF	TGTGCCAGCAGCGTAGCCGGACAGAATGAAAAACTGTTTTTT
TRBD2	TRBJ2-5	TRBV29-1	few	CSVDRSGRVETQYF	TGCAGCGTTGACCGGAGCGGGAGGGTAGAGACCCAGTACTTC
.	TRBJ1-1	TRBV18	.	CASSQEGDTEAFF	TGTGCCAGCTCGCAGGAGGGTGACACTGAAGCTTTCTTT
.	TRBJ2-3	TRBV2	.	CASSESGDTQYF	TGTGCCAGCAGTGAATCCGGAGATACGCAGTATTTT
.	TRBJ1-1	TRBV5-1	.	CASSFQGTEAFF	TGCGCCAGCAGCTTTCAGGGTACTGAAGCTTTCTTT
.	TRBJ2-3	TRBV6-1	.	CASSASVKRGTDTQYF	TGTGCCAGCAGTGCTTCGGTGAAGAGGGGCACAGATACGCAGTATTTT
TRBD2	TRBJ2-3	TRBV28	.	CASSPVSLAGVTDTQYF	TGTGCCAGCAGCCCGGTCAGCCTAGCGGGAGTCACAGATACGCAGTATTTT
.	TRBJ2-5	TRBV9	.	CASAPMAQETQYF	TGTGCCAGCGCTCCGATGGCTCAAGAGACCCAGTACTTC
TRBD2	TRBJ2-2	TRBV10-3	once	CAIRGGRENTGELFF	TGTGCCATCAGGGGCGGGAGGGAGAACACCGGGGAGCTGTTTTTT
.	TRBJ2-3	TRBV14	.	CASSGGGDTQYF	TGTGCCAGCAGCGGAGGAGGGGATACGCAGTATTTT
.	TRBJ2-3	TRBV7-2	.	CASRNEGLNTQYF	TGTGCCAGCAGGAATGAGGGCTTAAATACGCAGTATTTT
TRBD2	TRBJ2-3	TRBV10-1	.	CASSEGSSGKDTQYF	TGCGCCAGCAGTGAGGGATCTAGCGGGAAAGATACGCAGTATTTT
.	TRBJ2-1	TRBV6-5	.	CASSPRLDPYNEQFF	TGTGCCAGCAGTCCACGGCTAGACCCTTACAATGAGCAGTTCTTC
.	TRBJ2-7	TRBV7-9	.	CASSFGPDNYEQYF	TGTGCCAGCAGCTTTGGACCGGACAACTACGAGCAGTACTTC
.	TRBJ2-1	TRBV5-6	.	CASSLVGEFSYNEQFF	TGTGCCAGCAGCTTGGTTGGAGAATTCTCCTACAATGAGCAGTTCTTC
.	TRBJ2-4	TRBV4-1	.	CASSQGVQVPQNIQYF	TGCGCCAGCAGCCAAGGGGTACAGGTACCGCAAAACATTCAGTACTTC
TRBD2	TRBJ2-1	TRBV11-2	.	CASSLSGRGLNEQFF	TGTGCCAGCAGCTTAAGCGGGAGGGGGTTAAATGAGCAGTTCTTC
TRBD1	TRBJ2-7	TRBV29-1	once	CSAVGDRVYEQYF	TGCAGCGCCGTCGGGGACAGGGTCTACGAGCAGTACTTC
TRBD1	TRBJ2-7	TRBV11-2	.	CASSLGQGAAYEQYF	TGTGCCAGCAGCTTAGGCCAGGGGGCCGCCTACGAGCAGTACTTC
.	TRBJ2-3	TRBV18	.	CASSPPATDTQYF	TGTGCCAGCTCACCACCGGCTACAGATACGCAGTATTTT
.	TRBJ2-7	TRBV11-2	few	CASGRDGSSYEQYF	TGTGCCAGCGGAAGAGACGGGAGCTCCTACGAGCAGTACTTC
TRBD2	TRBJ2-1	TRBV12-5	.	CASGPIGTSAFNEQFF	TGTGCTAGTGGCCCGATTGGGACTAGCGCCTTCAATGAGCAGTTCTTC
TRBD2	TRBJ2-1	TRBV20-1	once	CSAGEAGEQFF	TGCAGCGCGGGGGAGGCGGGTGAGCAGTTCTTC
.	TRBJ1-5	TRBV28	.	CASRDPDTPQHF	TGTGCCAGCAGAGACCCGGACACGCCCCAGCATTTT
TRBD2	TRBJ2-7	TRBV6-1	.	CASRDRTSASYEQYF	TGTGCCAGCAGGGACCGGACTAGCGCCTCCTACGAGCAGTACTTC
TRBD2	TRBJ2-1	TRBV6-1	.	CASSEGLAGGVEQFF	TGTGCCAGCAGTGAGGGACTAGCGGGAGGGGTTGAGCAGTTCTTC
TRBD1	TRBJ1-1	TRBV19	.	CATRGDTMNTEAFF	TGTGCCACCAGGGGGGATACAATGAACACTGAAGCTTTCTTT
TRBD2	TRBJ2-1	TRBV5-1	.	CASRGNPTSRNEQFF	TGCGCCAGCAGGGGGAATCCGACTAGCCGGAATGAGCAGTTCTTC
TRBD1	TRBJ2-7	TRBV5-1	.	CASSLFPGQGYEQYF	TGCGCCAGCAGTCTCTTCCCGGGACAGGGCTACGAGCAGTACTTC
TRBD1	TRBJ1-2	TRBV27	.	CASSRDSQNYGYTF	TGTGCCAGCAGCCGGGACAGCCAAAACTATGGCTACACCTTC
TRBD2	TRBJ2-1	TRBV5-6	.	CASSSPLLAESWRFF	TGTGCCAGCAGCTCCCCTTTACTAGCGGAGTCATGGCGGTTCTTC
TRBD1	TRBJ2-3	TRBV6-6	.	CASRNDRVGDTQYF	TGTGCCAGCAGGAACGACAGGGTTGGAGATACGCAGTATTTT